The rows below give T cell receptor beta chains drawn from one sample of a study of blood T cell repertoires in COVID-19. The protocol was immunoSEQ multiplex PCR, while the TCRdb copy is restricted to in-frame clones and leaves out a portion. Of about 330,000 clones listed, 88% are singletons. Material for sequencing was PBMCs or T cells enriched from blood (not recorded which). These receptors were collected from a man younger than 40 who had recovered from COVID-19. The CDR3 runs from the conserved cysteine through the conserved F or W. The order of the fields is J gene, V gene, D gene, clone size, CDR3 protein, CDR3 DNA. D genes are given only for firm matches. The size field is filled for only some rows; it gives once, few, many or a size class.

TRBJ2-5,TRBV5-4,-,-,CASSNEGGPQETQYF,TGTGCCAGCAGTAACGAGGGGGGGCCTCAAGAGACCCAGTACTTC
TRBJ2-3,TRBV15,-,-,CATSRDPGNTDTQYF,TGTGCCACCAGCAGAGACCCAGGGAACACAGATACGCAGTATTTT
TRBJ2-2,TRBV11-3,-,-,CASSLFYTGELFF,TGTGCCAGCAGCTTATTCTACACCGGGGAGCTGTTTTTT
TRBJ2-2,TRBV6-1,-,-,CASSDVGGLGTGELFF,TGTGCCAGCAGTGACGTCGGGGGATTAGGGACCGGGGAGCTGTTTTTT
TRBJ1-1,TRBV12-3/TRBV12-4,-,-,CASSLYRNTEAFF,TGTGCCAGCAGTTTGTACAGGAACACTGAAGCTTTCTTT
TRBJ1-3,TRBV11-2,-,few,CASSRDWYSGNTIYF,TGTGCCAGCAGCCGCGACTGGTACTCTGGAAACACCATATATTTT
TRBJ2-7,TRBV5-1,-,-,CASSFLSQGRYEQYF,TGCGCCAGCAGCTTTTTATCGCAGGGGCGGTACGAGCAGTACTTC
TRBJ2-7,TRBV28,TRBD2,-,CASHSGLFSYEQYF,TGTGCCAGCCACTCGGGACTATTCTCCTACGAGCAGTACTTC
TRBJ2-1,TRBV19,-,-,CASSIGLYNEQFF,TGTGCCAGTAGTATAGGTCTCTACAATGAGCAGTTCTTC
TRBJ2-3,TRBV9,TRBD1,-,CASGQGYVDTQYF,TGTGCCAGCGGACAGGGGTATGTAGATACGCAGTATTTT
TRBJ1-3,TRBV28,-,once,CASSYGASGNTIYF,TGTGCCAGCAGTTACGGCGCTAGTGGAAACACCATATATTTT
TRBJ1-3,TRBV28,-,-,CASELETGLGNTIYF,TGTGCCAGCGAACTCGAGACAGGACTGGGGAACACCATATATTTT
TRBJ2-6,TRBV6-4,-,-,CASSPGEGETGANVLTF,TGTGCCAGCAGCCCCGGGGAGGGGGAAACTGGGGCCAACGTCCTGACTTTC
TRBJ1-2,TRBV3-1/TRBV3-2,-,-,CASSQGQGGYTF,TGTGCCAGCAGCCAAGGGCAGGGCGGCTACACCTTC
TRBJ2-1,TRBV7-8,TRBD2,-,CASKLAAYNEQFF,TGTGCCAGCAAACTAGCGGCCTACAATGAGCAGTTCTTC
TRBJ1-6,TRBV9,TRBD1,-,CASSAAQGVGSPLHF,TGTGCCAGCAGCGCCGCACAGGGGGTAGGATCACCCCTCCACTTT
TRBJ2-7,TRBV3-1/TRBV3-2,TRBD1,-,CASSPGTGALYEQYF,TGTGCCAGCAGCCCTGGGACAGGGGCCCTCTACGAGCAGTACTTC
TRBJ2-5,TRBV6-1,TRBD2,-,CASSEETSGPWTQYF,TGTGCCAGCAGTGAAGAGACTAGCGGCCCTTGGACCCAGTACTTC
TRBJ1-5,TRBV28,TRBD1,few,CASSFRDSYQPQHF,TGTGCCAGCAGTTTCCGGGACAGCTATCAGCCCCAGCATTTT
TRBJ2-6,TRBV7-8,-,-,CASSLARVTGANVLTF,TGTGCCAGCAGCTTAGCCCGGGTTACTGGGGCCAACGTCCTGACTTTC
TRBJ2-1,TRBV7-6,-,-,CASSLSGHEQFF,TGTGCCAGCAGTCTTAGCGGTCATGAGCAGTTCTTC
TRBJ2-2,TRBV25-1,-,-,CASGNTGELFF,TGTGCCAGCGGCAATACCGGGGAGCTGTTTTTT
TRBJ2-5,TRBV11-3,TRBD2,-,CASSLAGGQETQYF,TGTGCCAGCAGTTTAGCGGGGGGCCAAGAGACCCAGTACTTC
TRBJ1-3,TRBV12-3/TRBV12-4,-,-,CASSLGHLNTIYF,TGTGCCAGCAGCCTGGGACACTTAAACACCATATATTTT
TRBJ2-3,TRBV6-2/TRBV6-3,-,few,CASSSDFSTDTQYF,TGTGCCAGCAGCTCCGACTTCAGCACAGATACGCAGTATTTT
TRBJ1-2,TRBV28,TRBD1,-,CASSSHQGQPYIYPQVFYGYTF,TGTGCCAGCAGTTCCCATCAGGGACAGCCGTACATTTATCCGCAGGTGTTCTATGGCTACACCTTC
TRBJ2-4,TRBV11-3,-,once,CASSPGAPGYIQYF,TGTGCCAGCAGCCCAGGGGCCCCGGGGTACATTCAGTACTTC
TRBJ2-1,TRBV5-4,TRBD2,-,CASSRSGGQGNEQFF,TGTGCCAGCAGCCGAAGCGGGGGGCAAGGCAATGAGCAGTTCTTC